The TCR beta chain under discussion was sequenced for a study of cytomegalovirus exposure and HLA in healthy donors. Whole-study results and caveats: Presence/absence analyses took donor sequencing depth as roughly uniform. TCR beta chains numbering some 150 were designated cytomegalovirus-associated. Accurate prediction of most subjects' HLA-A and HLA-B alleles from TCR beta sequences was reported. For TCR beta chains, V- and J-gene trimming was later linked to a missense DCLRE1C variant.

The CDR3 consists of 15 residues. Germline CDR1 reads SNHLY; CDR2 reads FYNNEI. The PCR ran on 60 Vbeta and 13 Jbeta primers. Only in-frame clones appear in the TCRdb table, and some are missing; sequencing was by immunoSEQ multiplex PCR. Of about 98,000 clones in the sample, around 80% were seen once. Points on this clone: Its antigen is undetermined.

The chain combines TRBV2 with TRBJ2-5, with no clear D. The closer fit of TRBJ2-7 to the DNA end suggests the J call may be wrong. The sequence was collected from a man in his forties or fifties in good health and CMV-seronegative. The specimen was PBMCs. The CDR3 spells CASSEATGGSYEQYF. In DNA form, the CDR3 reads TGTGCCAGCAGTGAAGCGACGGGTGGGTCCTACGAGCAGTACTTC.